This passage covers 12 T cell receptor beta chains from one sample sequenced in a study of blood T cells in healthy people across ages. Then a second PCR, running roughly 7 to 11 cycles, was carried out with a sample-barcoded 5' primer and a J-beta primer mix. MiXCR was run by TCRdb on the 5' RACE reads, yielding one entry per CDR3 protein. The repertoire holds some 1.4 million distinct CDR3 sequences, with about 40% as singletons. Sequenced material: blood. The receptors stem from a woman between 18 and 29 years old in good health.

V usage is TRBV4-1 and J usage is TRBJ2-1, with D tentatively TRBD1 (5 bases). V was cut by 5 bases and J by 10 bases, with 15 bases left in between. The germline V gene encodes CDR1 MGHRA and CDR2 YSYEKL. The CDR3 length is 13 residues. This chain's CDR3 is CASSSQGYGEQFF. The CDR3 DNA reads TGCGCCAGCAGCTCGCAGGGATATGGGGAGCAGTTCTTC.

The chain couples TRBV12-3 or TRBV12-4 to TRBJ2-1, with TRBD2 matching 7 bases. Near its end, the DNA agrees better with TRBJ2-7, so the J call may be wrong. This CDR3 region has 16 residues. CDR3 in DNA: TGTGCCAGCAGCCGGGGGGACGGGAGCTCCTACAATGAGCAGTACTTC. Its protein is CASSRGDGSSYNEQYF.

This clonotype was seen just once. This chain connects TRBV15 to TRBJ2-1; D possibly corresponds to TRBD2 (6 bases). Deletions cut 8 bases from V and 5 bases from J, with 16 bases between. CDR1 and CDR2 (germline): LNHNV, YYDKDF (reference sequence). The CDR3 contains 14 residues. The CDR3 bases are TGTGCCACCGTCGGCGGGGCCGGAAACAATGAGCAGTTCTTC. As protein: CATVGGAGNNEQFF.

This chain connects TRBV20-1 to TRBJ2-7; no firm D call. Germline V gene sequence: CDR1 DFQATT, CDR2 SNEGSKA (reference sequence). V was trimmed by 7 bases and J by 0 bases, leaving 16 bases between them. CDR3 size: 14 residues. CDR3 sequence: CSVIAALSSYEQYF. The DNA for the CDR3 is TGCAGTGTTATAGCCGCGCTTAGCTCCTACGAGCAGTACTTC.

CDR3 DNA: TGTGCCAGCAGCCAAGAATTGGGGCCCGGCTACGAGCAGTACTTC. It encodes CASSQELGPGYEQYF. This chain joins TRBV3-1 and TRBJ2-7, with a weak D call TRBD1 (5 bases). Trimming pared 0 bases from V and 3 bases from J, leaving 12 bases between. This CDR3 region has 15 residues. Germline-derived CDR1 and CDR2 are LGHDT and YNNKEL (reference sequence).

The chain combines TRBV25-1 with TRBJ1-3, with D perhaps matching TRBD1 (6 bases). Deletions cut 8 bases from V and 0 bases from J, with 14 bases between. The CDR3 is made up of 15 amino acids. Germline CDR1 is MGHDK and CDR2 is SYGVNS. The CDR3 here is CASGSGTFSGNTIYF. The CDR3 DNA reads TGTGCCAGCGGTTCCGGGACATTCTCTGGAAACACCATATATTTT.

The chain joins TRBV14 to TRBJ1-6; D unresolved. There are 13 residues in the CDR3. V was shortened by 0 bases and J by 9 bases, with 6 bases between the two germline ends. CDR1 SGHDN and CDR2 FVKESK come from the germline V gene. The CDR3 sequence is CASSQEAISPLHF. CDR3 nucleotides: TGTGCCAGCAGCCAAGAAGCGATTTCACCCCTCCACTTT. The full variable domain, completed using reference TRBV14 and TRBJ1-6, is EAGVTQFPSHSVIEKGQTVTLRCDPISGHDNLYWYRRVMGKEIKFLLHFVKESKQDESGMPNNRFLAERTGGTYSTLKVQPAELEDSGVYFCASSQEAISPLHFGNGTRLTVT.

This clonotype was observed a handful of times. This sequence joins TRBV6-1 and TRBJ1-5; D gene unclear. Between the trimmed V and J ends, which lost 5 bases and 0 bases, there was a span of 11 bases. In germline, CDR1 is MNHNS, CDR2 SASEGT. The CDR3 totals 15 residues. CDR3 amino acids: CASSQTPDSNQPQHF. The CDR3 DNA reads TGTGCCAGCAGTCAGACACCGGATAGCAATCAGCCCCAGCATTTT.

This rearrangement joins TRBV6-1 to TRBJ1-2; a possible D gene is TRBD1 (6 bases). Germline V gene lookup returns CDR1 MNHNS and CDR2 SASEGT. V lost 2 bases and J lost 2, with 12 bases in between. This CDR3 contains 15 residues. CDR3: CASSEFPGANYGYTF. The CDR3 nucleotides are TGTGCCAGCAGTGAATTTCCGGGGGCCAACTATGGCTACACCTTC.

In DNA form, the CDR3 reads TGTGCCAGCAGCTTAGCACTTCCCGGAGCCAAAAACATTCAGTACTTC. Its protein product is CASSLALPGAKNIQYF. The chain combines TRBV7-8 with TRBJ2-4; D is uncertain. Germline V gives CDR1 SGHVS, CDR2 FQNEAQ. This CDR3 is 16 amino acids long. Trimming took off 0 bases at V and 0 bases at J, with 9 bases between the two ends.

The V gene is TRBV29-1, the J gene TRBJ1-2; D remains ambiguous. V was pared by 0 bases and J by 5 bases, with 4 bases between. The CDR3 is 11 amino acids. From germline, CDR1 is SQVTM and CDR2 ANQGSEA. This CDR3 reads CSVEDHYGYTF. CDR3 in DNA: TGCAGCGTTGAAGACCATTATGGCTACACCTTC.

This clonotype was observed a few times. The rearrangement uses TRBV6-5 and TRBJ1-2; D gene ambiguous. Per the germline V gene, CDR1 is MNHEY and CDR2 is SVGAGI. V was trimmed by 2 bases and J by 8 bases, leaving 12 bases between them. The CDR3 runs 13 residues. The CDR3 bases are TGTGCCAGCAGTTACGGCCCCCTAGGAGGCTACACCTTC. This codes for CASSYGPLGGYTF.